This TCR beta chain was sequenced in a study of cytomegalovirus exposure and HLA in healthy donors. The PCR used 60 Vbeta and 13 Jbeta primers. Assay: immunoSEQ multiplex PCR; the TCRdb copy retains only in-frame clones and omits some. The data hold around 91,000 clones, with roughly four fifths observed a single time. The CDR3 is made up of 18 amino acids. The TCR sequence derives from a middle-aged woman in good health and CMV-seropositive. Sequencing was carried out using PBMCs. V and J are TRBV1 and TRBJ2-3; the table assigns TRBD2, which was not confirmed against the DNA. TRBV1 is flagged as a pseudogene. The CDR3 coding sequence is TGCACCAGCAGCCCCGGGACTAGCGGGAGGAGGCAGGCAGATACGCAGTATTTT. Encoded protein: CTSSPGTSGRRQADTQYF.